This T cell receptor beta chain was sequenced during a study of PD-1 blockade in classical Hodgkin lymphoma (dated by TCRdb to the early 2020s). Study-level background: Nivolumab dosing was 3 mg/kg intravenously every 2 weeks, continuing until either disease progression or unacceptable toxicity. The study used TCR beta sequencing and CyTOF to define a peripheral blood immune signature of response to PD-1 blockade in classical Hodgkin lymphoma. On the study overall, not on this receptor specifically: Baseline TCR diversity was reported as lower in newly diagnosed patients than in healthy donors, and lower still in relapsed/refractory patients. The study was limited to a single clinical trial cohort, and causes of repertoire differences, possibly disease activity or prior therapy, remained undefined. Lower diversity was seen in patients whose nivolumab began less than 1 year after ASCT, and these patients were left out of later analyses so that immune reconstitution would not confound the results. By C4D1, a significant rise was seen in CD4+ TCR diversity but not in CD8+ TCR diversity (p=0.0027 vs p=0.16), and the rise was most apparent among complete responders (p=0.02). Among trial patients, those achieving complete response had baseline diversity similar to that of newly diagnosed patients, while diversity was significantly lower in partial responders and progressors.

V sheds 1 base and J sheds 7 bases, leaving 8 bases between their ends. The cysteine opens and the phenylalanine closes a CDR3 of 13 amino acids. The kept DNA is CDR3 alone, 39 bases in frame from the first base. CDR1 and CDR2 were assigned from the germline V gene as KGHSH and LQKENI. In the paper's terms, the time point label means: cycle 4 day 1 (C4D1), after 5 to 7 weeks of nivolumab. Every trial patient had relapsed after autologous stem cell transplantation, and cohorts A, B and C differed in prior brentuximab vedotin exposure. A total of approximately 51 patients with relapsed/refractory classical Hodgkin lymphoma made up the trial cohort, and each patient's best overall response was complete response, partial response or progressive disease. Trial patients were treated with single-agent nivolumab in the multi-cohort phase II CheckMate 205 trial. An independent review committee assessed best overall response by applying the 2007 International Working Group response criteria. Trial PBMCs were collected immediately before nivolumab initiation (C1D1) and during therapy at cycle 2 day 1 and cycle 4 day 1. After peripheral blood was drawn into 8 mL Vacutainer Cell Preparation Tubes, PBMCs were isolated by centrifugation and then cryopreserved.

The Qiagen DNeasy kit was used to extract genomic DNA from unsorted PBMCs and from the negatively selected CD4+ and CD8+ fractions. Amplification of TCR beta CDR3 regions was done by immunoSEQ multiplex PCR with primers that anneal to V and J segments. A synthetic immune receptor repertoire was used to minimize amplification bias, and any remaining bias was removed computationally after sequencing. As for the original processing: Repertoire diversity was quantified as the Shannon entropy index using custom Python scripts. The unsorted, CD4+ and CD8+ repertoires were each analyzed separately, with the exception of combined analyses, where CD4+ and CD8+ sequences were merged in silico. A clone counted as expanded when the clone's frequency after treatment rose at least 2-fold relative to C1D1, and clones undetected at baseline were given a pseudocount of 0.5. Clones with 0 or 1 copy at C1D1 were classified as singleton clones, and clones with 2 or more copies were classified as non-singleton clones. Clones expanded in unsorted samples were annotated as CD4+, CD8+ or unknown by matching protein sequences in sorted samples from the same patient. Diversity changes from C1D1 to C4D1 were tested in paired samples using Wilcoxon tests. Entries here come from immuneACCESS through TCRdb and include only in-frame sequences with V and J called. Some clones fail to appear in such tables; in the studies checked, an unresolved V gene covers under half of the shortfall, and the cause of the remainder is unknown. For V, J and clone size, that table is used; D and trimming come from the DNA. Here the sample has more than 85,000 clones; 89% occur a single time. Roughly 20% of the sample rests with the top ten.

About this clone itself: Its antigen is unknown. Base qualities are not recorded, but no much larger clone differs from it by a single base.

This sequence was found in a human donor with classical Hodgkin lymphoma. Recombination joined TRBV18 with TRBJ1-5; the D gene remains uncertain. The source was peripheral blood mononuclear cells (PBMCs), collected before the fourth cycle of nivolumab. The CDR3 corresponds to CASSPQGAQPQHF. The DNA is as follows: TGTGCCAGCTCACCACAGGGCGCCCAGCCCCAGCATTTT.